These T cell receptor beta chains were read from a single sample in a study of cytomegalovirus exposure and HLA in healthy donors. Generated by immunoSEQ multiplex PCR, the TCRdb table keeps only in-frame clones and is missing some. The sample holds approximately 120,000 clones, approximately 10% seen once. Source material: PBMCs. These receptors all stem from a woman under 30 in good health and CMV-seropositive. Each CDR3 is given with its conserved first and last residue. A D gene is named only where the DNA matches it firmly. The size of a clone is reported for some rows only, either as once, few or many, or as a class for expanded clones.

j_gene | abundance | d_gene | v_gene | CDR3aa | CDR3nt
TRBJ2-7 | NA | TRBD2 | TRBV19 | CASSSGTSGRYEQYF | TGTGCCAGTAGTTCCGGGACTAGCGGGAGGTACGAGCAGTACTTC
TRBJ1-2 | NA | TRBD1 | TRBV6-5 | CASSYSKETGAGYTF | TGTGCCAGCAGTTACTCGAAGGAGACAGGGGCTGGCTACACCTTC
TRBJ2-1 | NA | TRBD2 | TRBV5-1 | CASSSGLAGSNEQFF | TGCGCCAGCAGCTCGGGACTAGCGGGGTCCAATGAGCAGTTCTTC
TRBJ2-7 | few | NA | TRBV10-1 | CASKRTQSSYEQYF | TGCGCCAGCAAGAGGACACAAAGCTCCTACGAGCAGTACTTC
TRBJ2-7 | NA | TRBD1 | TRBV6-1 | CASSELQGARPEQYF | TGTGCCAGCAGTGAATTGCAGGGGGCGCGTCCGGAGCAGTACTTC
TRBJ1-1 | NA | NA | TRBV28 | CASSLSVRNEAFF | TGTGCCAGCAGTTTATCGGTTAGAAATGAAGCTTTCTTT
TRBJ1-4 | few | TRBD1 | TRBV18 | CASSPEGGHREKLFF | TGTGCCAGCTCACCAGAAGGGGGCCATCGGGAAAAACTGTTTTTT
TRBJ2-1 | NA | NA | TRBV9 | CASSVAGEGYEQFF | TGTGCCAGCAGCGTAGCGGGAGAGGGATATGAGCAGTTCTTC
TRBJ1-1 | few | TRBD1 | TRBV30 | CAWSRFRGEAFF | TGTGCCTGGAGTAGGTTCAGGGGGGAAGCTTTCTTT
TRBJ2-5 | NA | TRBD1 | TRBV6-1 | CASSQQGYQETQYF | TGTGCCAGCAGCCAACAGGGGTACCAAGAGACCCAGTACTTC
TRBJ1-2 | few | NA | TRBV6-4 | CASKANFDYGYTF | TGTGCCAGCAAAGCGAATTTTGACTATGGCTACACCTTC
TRBJ2-5 | few | NA | TRBV2 | CASKLGTGDAETQYF | TGTGCCAGCAAGTTGGGGACGGGAGACGCCGAGACCCAGTACTTC
TRBJ1-3 | NA | TRBD1 | TRBV28 | CASSTGQGQGNTIYF | TGTGCCAGCAGCACCGGACAGGGGCAAGGAAACACCATATATTTT
TRBJ2-5 | few | NA | TRBV6-5 | CASSYSGAGVETQYF | TGTGCCAGCAGTTACTCGGGAGCAGGGGTTGAGACCCAGTACTTC
TRBJ2-7 | few | TRBD1 | TRBV10-2 | CASRRERGLALYEQYF | TGCGCCAGCAGAAGGGAGAGGGGGCTGGCGCTCTACGAGCAGTACTTC
TRBJ2-3 | NA | NA | TRBV7-9 | CASSGGGALLADTQYF | TGTGCCAGCAGCGGAGGAGGCGCCCTCTTGGCAGATACGCAGTATTTT
TRBJ2-2 | few | NA | TRBV6-1 | CASSDLARVSGELFF | TGTGCCAGCAGTGACCTCGCGAGAGTATCCGGGGAGCTGTTTTTT
TRBJ2-3 | few | TRBD2 | TRBV9 | CASSLLSGGTDTQYF | TGTGCCAGCAGCCTACTCAGCGGGGGCACAGATACGCAGTATTTT
TRBJ1-1 | few | NA | TRBV6-1 | CASRRTGLNTEAFF | TGTGCCAGCAGGAGAACAGGGTTAAACACTGAAGCTTTCTTT
TRBJ2-7 | NA | TRBD2 | TRBV28 | CASSLARLAGADSKYEQYF | TGTGCCAGCAGCCTAGCTAGACTAGCGGGAGCCGATTCGAAGTACGAGCAGTACTTC